The clone carrying this T cell receptor (beta chain) came up once. Its antigen remains unidentified. This sample is part of a study of cytomegalovirus exposure and HLA in healthy donors. Turning to the study itself: An earlier analysis found around 120 million unique TCR beta sequences from roughly 170 million T cells. An early release of data contained approximately 85 million unique TCRs, which came from HLA-typed donors. Study-level points and caveats: In a later analysis, an Asian-associated ancestry cluster reportedly showed fewer N-insertions than the roughly 730-donor mean.

V gave up 5 bases and J gave up 5 bases, with 9 bases separating them. The CDR3 has 13 amino acids. Germline V lookup: CDR1 MNHEY, CDR2 SVGAGI. 60 Vbeta and 13 Jbeta primers were used in PCR. Only in-frame clones appear in the TCRdb table, and some are missing; sequencing was by immunoSEQ multiplex PCR. Of nearly 110,000 clones in the sample, over 75% were seen once. The sequenced sample was PBMCs. This receptor was taken from a male donor in good health and CMV-seronegative. The genes are TRBV6-5 and TRBJ2-2; D ambiguous. Written as DNA, the CDR3 is TGTGCCAGCAGTAGAGAAGCAACCGGGGAGCTGTTTTTT. Translated, it gives CASSREATGELFF.